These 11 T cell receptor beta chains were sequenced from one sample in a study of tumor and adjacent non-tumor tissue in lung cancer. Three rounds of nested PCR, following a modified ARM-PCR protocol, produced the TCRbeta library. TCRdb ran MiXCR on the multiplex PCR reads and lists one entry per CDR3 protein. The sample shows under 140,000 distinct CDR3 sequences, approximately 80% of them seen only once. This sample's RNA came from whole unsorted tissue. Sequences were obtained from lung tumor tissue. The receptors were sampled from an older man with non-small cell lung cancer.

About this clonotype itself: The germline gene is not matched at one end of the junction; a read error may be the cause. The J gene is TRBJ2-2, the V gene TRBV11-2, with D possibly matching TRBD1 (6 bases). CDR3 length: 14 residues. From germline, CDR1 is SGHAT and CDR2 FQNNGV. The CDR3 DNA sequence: TGTGCCAACAGCCTGGACAGTCAGTTCGGGGAGCTATTTTTT. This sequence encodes CANSLDSQFGELFF.

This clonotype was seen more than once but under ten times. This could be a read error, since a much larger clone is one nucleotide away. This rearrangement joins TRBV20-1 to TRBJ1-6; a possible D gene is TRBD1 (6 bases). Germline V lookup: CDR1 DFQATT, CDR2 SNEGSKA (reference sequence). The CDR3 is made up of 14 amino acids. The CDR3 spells CNANSDSDNSPLHF. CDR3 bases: TGCAATGCTAACTCGGACAGCGATAATTCACCCCTCCACTTT.

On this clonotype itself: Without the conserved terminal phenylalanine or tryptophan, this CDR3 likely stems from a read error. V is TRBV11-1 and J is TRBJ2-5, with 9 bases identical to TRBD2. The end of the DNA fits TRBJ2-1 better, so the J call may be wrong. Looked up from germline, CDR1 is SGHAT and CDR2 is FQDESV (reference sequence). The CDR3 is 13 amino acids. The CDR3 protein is CASSLARGGSQFS. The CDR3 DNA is TGCGCAAGCAGCTTAGCGCGGGGGGGATCCCAGTTCTCC.

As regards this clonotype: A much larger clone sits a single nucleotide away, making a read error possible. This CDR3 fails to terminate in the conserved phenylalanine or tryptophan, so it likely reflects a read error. CDR3 protein: CSASGASSYNEQFL. The CDR3 nucleotides are TGCAGTGCTTCTGGGGCCAGCTCCTACAATGAGCAGTTCTTG. The chain employs TRBV20-1 and TRBJ2-1; tentative D call: TRBD1 (5 bases). The CDR3 contains 14 residues. V lost 5 bases and J 0 bases, leaving 11 bases between the germline ends. Germline V gene sequence: CDR1 DFQATT, CDR2 SNEGSKA (reference sequence).

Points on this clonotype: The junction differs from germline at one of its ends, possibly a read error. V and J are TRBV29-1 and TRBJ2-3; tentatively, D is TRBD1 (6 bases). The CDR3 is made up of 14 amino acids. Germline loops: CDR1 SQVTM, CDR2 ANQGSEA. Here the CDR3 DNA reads TGCAGCGTCGTTGGGACATCTAGCACAGATACGCATTATTTT. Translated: CSVVGTSSTDTHYF.

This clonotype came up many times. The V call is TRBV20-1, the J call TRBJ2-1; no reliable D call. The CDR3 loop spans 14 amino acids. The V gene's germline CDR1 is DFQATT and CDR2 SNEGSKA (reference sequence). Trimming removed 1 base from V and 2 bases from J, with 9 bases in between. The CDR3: CSARGVPPYNEQFF. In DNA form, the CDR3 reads TGCAGTGCTAGAGGGGTTCCTCCCTACAATGAGCAGTTCTTC.

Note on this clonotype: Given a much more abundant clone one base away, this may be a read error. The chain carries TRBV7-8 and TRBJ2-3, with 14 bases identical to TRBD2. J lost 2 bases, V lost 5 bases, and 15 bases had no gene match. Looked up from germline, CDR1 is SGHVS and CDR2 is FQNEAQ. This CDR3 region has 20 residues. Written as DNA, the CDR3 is TGTGCCAGCAGCCCAATGCCCCCGGGACTAGCGGGGGCGGACACAGATACGCAGTATTTT. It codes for CASSPMPPGLAGADTDTQYF. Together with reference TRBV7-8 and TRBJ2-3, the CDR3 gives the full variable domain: GAGVSQSPRYKVAKRGQDVALRCDPISGHVSLFWYQQALGQGPEFLTYFQNEAQLDKSGLPSDRFFAERPEGSVSTLKIQRTQQEDSAVYLCASSPMPPGLAGADTDTQYFGPGTRLTVL.

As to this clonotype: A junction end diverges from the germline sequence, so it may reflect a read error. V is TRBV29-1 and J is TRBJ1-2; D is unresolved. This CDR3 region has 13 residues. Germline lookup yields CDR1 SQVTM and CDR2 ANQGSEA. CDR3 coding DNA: TGCAGCGTTCCCCAGACGGTAGCCTATGGCTACACTTTC. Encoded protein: CSVPQTVAYGYTF.

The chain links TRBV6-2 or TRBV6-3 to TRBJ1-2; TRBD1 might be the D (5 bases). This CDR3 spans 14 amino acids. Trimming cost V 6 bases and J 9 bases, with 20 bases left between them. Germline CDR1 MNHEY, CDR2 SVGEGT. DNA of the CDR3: TGTGCCAGCAGATCAAGACAGTCTAGGAGTAGCTACACCTTC. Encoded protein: CASRSRQSRSSYTF.

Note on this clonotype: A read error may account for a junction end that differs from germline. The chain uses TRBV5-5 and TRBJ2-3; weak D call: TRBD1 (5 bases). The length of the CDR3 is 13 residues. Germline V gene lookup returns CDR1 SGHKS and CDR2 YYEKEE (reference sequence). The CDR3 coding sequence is TGTGCCGGCAGCTTGGCAGGGATTGATACACAGTATTTT. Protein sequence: CAGSLAGIDTQYF.

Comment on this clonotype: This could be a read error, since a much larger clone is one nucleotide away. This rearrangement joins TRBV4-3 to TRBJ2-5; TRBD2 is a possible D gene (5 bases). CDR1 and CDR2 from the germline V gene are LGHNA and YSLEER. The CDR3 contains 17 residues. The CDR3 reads CTSSQDSDYPGRETQYF. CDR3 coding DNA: TGCACCAGCAGCCAAGATTCTGACTACCCCGGTCGGGAGACCCAGTACTTC.